This T cell receptor (beta chain) is from a study of CD8+ T cells in alopecia areata. Notes on the study in general: Because one nonresponder was included, the link of baseline CD8+ expansion to response is considered uncertain.

The V end lost 8 bases, the J end lost 6 bases, and 13 bases lay between the germline ends. The CDR3 length is 12 residues. In germline, CDR1 is SQVTM, CDR2 ANQGSEA. Turning to this clone: Its antigen is as yet unknown.

Specified treatment: oral pan-JAK inhibitor, 5-10 mg twice daily. TCR sequencing used cDNA made by reverse transcription of extracted RNA. Sequencing was performed with immunoSEQ multiplex PCR; in TCRdb, only in-frame clones are kept and a portion is missing. The data hold some 58,000 clones, with 46% observed a single time. The chain joins TRBV29-1 to TRBJ2-2; D is possibly TRBD1 or TRBD2 (5 bases each). The sequenced sample was CD8+ T cells sorted from blood, obtained around week 36, from a patient treated with tofacitinib. The TCR comes from a human donor with alopecia areata. The CDR3 nucleotides read TGCAGCTCTGGGGGAAAGGCCGGGGAGCTGTTTTTT. Translation: CSSGGKAGELFF.